Below, one T cell receptor beta chain is given with its context. Antigen: not known. These data are taken from a study of shared clonotypes between healthy human individuals. Study-wide results and limits: Sharing across four donors was seen in 4% to 6.5% of naive CD4 clonotypes. Researchers sampled only blood; tissue repertoires likely differ. Enrolling few donors narrowed the genetic and exposure-history diversity that was represented.

In the sorted-subset replicate PCRs, 150 to 200 ng DNA, around 30,000 T cell genomes, was used. Profiled with immunoSEQ multiplex PCR; TCRdb holds only in-frame clones, not every one. This sample has 2 million or so clones, with just under 95% found just once. The naive CD8 population came from CD45RO-negative cells selected for CCR7, without terminally differentiated effector memory CD45RA+ cells. The receptor was derived from a man younger than 30 in good health. Material: naive CD8+ T cells sorted from blood.

The CDR3 DNA sequence: TGTGCCAGCAGTCCGGGACTAACCGGGGAGCTGTTTTTT. It yields the protein CASSPGLTGELFF. This chain uses TRBV27 with TRBJ2-2, with 7 bases fitting TRBD2. The V and J ends lost 5 bases and 5 bases, in that order; junction bases with no gene match: 2. This CDR3 is built from 13 residues. Per the germline V gene, CDR1 is MNHEY and CDR2 is SMNVEV (reference sequence).